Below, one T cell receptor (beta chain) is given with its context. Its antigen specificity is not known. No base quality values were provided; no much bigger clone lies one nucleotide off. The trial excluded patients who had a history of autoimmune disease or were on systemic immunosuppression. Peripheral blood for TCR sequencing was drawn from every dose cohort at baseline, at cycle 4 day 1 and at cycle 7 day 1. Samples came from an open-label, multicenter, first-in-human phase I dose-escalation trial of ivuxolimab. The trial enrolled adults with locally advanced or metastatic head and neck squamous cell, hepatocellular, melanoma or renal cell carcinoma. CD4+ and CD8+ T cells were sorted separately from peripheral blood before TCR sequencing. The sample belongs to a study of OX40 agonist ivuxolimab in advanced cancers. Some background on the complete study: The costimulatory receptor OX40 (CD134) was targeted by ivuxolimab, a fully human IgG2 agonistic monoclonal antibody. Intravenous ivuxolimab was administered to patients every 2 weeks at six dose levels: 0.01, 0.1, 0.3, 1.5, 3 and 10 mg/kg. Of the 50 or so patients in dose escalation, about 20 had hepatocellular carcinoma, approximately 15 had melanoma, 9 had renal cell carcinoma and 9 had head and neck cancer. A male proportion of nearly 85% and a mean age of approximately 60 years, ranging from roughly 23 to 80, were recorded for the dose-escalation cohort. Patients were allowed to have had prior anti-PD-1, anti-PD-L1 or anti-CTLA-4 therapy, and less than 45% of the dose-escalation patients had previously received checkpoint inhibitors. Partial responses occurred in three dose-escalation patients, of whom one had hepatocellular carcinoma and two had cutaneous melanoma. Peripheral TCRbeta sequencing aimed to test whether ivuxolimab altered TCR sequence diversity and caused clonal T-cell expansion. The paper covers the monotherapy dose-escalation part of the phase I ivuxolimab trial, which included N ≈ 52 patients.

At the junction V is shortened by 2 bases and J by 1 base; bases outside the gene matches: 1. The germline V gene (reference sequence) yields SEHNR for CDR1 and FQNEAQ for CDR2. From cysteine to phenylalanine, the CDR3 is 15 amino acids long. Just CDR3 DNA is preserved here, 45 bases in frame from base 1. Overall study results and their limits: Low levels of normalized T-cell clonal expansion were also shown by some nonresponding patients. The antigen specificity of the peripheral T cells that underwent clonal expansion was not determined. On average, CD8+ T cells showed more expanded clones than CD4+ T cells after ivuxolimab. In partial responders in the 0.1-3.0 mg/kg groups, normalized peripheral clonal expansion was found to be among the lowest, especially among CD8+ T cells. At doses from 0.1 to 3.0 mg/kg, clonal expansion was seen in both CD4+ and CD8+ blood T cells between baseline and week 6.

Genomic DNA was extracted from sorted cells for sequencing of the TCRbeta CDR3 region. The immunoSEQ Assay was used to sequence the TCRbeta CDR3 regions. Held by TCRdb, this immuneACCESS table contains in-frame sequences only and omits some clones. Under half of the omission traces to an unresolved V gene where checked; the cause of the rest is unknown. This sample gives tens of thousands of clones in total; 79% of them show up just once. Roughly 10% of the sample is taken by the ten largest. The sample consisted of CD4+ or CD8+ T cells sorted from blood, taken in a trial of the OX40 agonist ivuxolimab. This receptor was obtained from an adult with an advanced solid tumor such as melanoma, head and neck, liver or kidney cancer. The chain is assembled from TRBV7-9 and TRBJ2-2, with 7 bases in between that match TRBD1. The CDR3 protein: CASSLRTGNTGELFF. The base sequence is TGTGCCAGCAGCTTAAGGACAGGGAACACCGGGGAGCTGTTTTTT.